This T cell receptor (beta chain) is drawn from a study of identical twins. TCRdb re-called the 5' RACE reads with MiXCR, one entry per CDR3 protein. Altogether around 450,000 distinct CDR3 sequences are present, about 14% being singletons, with the ten largest covering more than 0.5%. This CDR3 is 15 amino acids long. Germline CDR1 MNHEY, CDR2 SVGAGI. V was shortened by 2 bases and J by 5 bases, with 12 bases between the two germline ends. This same sample was also taken into another study, of yellow fever vaccine responses in identical twins.

Sequencing input: CD4+ T cells sorted from blood. This TCR was sampled from a woman aged 18-29 years in good health. This chain connects TRBV6-5 to TRBJ2-2, with D possibly being TRBD1 (5 bases). The CDR3 coding sequence is TGTGCCAGCAGTTACAAGGGCCAGGGAACCGGGGAGCTGTTTTTT. It yields the protein CASSYKGQGTGELFF.